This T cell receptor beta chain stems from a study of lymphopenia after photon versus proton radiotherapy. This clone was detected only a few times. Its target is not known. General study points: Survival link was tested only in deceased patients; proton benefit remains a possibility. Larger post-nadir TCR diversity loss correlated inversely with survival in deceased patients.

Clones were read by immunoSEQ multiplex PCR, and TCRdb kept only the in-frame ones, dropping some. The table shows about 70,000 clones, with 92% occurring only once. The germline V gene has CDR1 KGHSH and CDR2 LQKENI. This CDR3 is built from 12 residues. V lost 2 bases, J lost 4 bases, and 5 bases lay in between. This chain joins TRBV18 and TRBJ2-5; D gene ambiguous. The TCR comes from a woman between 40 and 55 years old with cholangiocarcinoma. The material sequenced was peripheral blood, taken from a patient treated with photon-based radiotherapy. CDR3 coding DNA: TGTGCCAGCTCACCATTAGGAGAGACCCAGTACTTC. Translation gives CASSPLGETQYF.